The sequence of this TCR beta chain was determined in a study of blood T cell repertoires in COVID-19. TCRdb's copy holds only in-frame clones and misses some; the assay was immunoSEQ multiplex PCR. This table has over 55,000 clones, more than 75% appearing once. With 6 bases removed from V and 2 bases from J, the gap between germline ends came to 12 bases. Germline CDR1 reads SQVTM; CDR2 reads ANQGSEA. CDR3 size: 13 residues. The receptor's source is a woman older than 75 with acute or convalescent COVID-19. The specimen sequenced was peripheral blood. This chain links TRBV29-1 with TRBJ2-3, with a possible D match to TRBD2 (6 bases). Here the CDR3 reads CSVTSTHTDTQYF. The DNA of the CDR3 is TGCAGCGTAACTAGCACTCACACAGATACGCAGTATTTT.